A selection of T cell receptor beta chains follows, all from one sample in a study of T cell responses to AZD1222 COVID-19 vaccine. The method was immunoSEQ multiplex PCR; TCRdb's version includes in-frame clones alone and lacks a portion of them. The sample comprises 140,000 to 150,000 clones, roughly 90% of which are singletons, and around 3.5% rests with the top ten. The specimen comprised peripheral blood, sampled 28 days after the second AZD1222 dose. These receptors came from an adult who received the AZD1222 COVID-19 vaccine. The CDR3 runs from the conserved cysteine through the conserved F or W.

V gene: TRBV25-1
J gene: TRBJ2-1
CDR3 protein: CASSTSTDYNEQFF

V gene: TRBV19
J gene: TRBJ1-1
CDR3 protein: CASSIGHLNTEAFF

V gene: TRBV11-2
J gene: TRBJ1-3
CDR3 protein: CASTHRSGTGSGNTIYF

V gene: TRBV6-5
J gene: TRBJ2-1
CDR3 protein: CASSWGSMGNEQFF

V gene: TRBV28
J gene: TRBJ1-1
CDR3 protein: CASSGQGRPEAFF

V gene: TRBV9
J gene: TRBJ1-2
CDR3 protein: CASSGTGGAGYTF

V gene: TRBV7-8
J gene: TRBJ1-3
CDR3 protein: CASSLFDRLSGNTIYF

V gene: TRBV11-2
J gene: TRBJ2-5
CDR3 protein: CASSKRGGETQYF

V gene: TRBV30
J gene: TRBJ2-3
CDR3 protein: CAWSSGGRVADTQYF

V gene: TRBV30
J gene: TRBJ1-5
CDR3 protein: CAWSPPPQDVSNQPQHF

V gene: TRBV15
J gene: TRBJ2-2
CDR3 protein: CATSRFPNTGELFF

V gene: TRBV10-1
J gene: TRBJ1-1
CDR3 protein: CASKDSSRAEAFF

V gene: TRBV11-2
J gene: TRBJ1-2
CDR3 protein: CASSPVFRDTGYGYTF

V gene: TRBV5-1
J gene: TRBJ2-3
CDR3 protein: CASSLDPSGTQYF

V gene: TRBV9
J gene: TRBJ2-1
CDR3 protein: CASGQYNEQFF

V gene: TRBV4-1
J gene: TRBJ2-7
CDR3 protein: CASSQGGSYEQYF

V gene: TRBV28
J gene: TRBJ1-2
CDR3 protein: CASSGSEGPSYGYTF

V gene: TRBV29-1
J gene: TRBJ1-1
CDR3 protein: CSVKREATEAFF

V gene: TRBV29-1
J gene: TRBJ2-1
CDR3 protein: CSARGNEQFF

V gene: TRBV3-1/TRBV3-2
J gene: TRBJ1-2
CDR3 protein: CASSASYGYTF

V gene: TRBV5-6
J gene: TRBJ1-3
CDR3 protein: CASSIQYGHLPSGNTIYF

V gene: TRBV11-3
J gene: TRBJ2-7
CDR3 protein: CASSYRGSYYEQYF

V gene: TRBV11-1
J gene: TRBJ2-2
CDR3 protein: CASTLAGENTGELFF

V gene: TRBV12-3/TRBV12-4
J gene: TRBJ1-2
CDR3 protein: CASTLDGSGYTF

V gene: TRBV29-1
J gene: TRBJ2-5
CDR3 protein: CSGTGSTQETQYF

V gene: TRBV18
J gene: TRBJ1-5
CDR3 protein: CASSLGPERGNQPQHF

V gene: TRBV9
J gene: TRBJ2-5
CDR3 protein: CASSPRTSGSSGETQYF

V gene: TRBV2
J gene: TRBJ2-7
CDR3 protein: CASTSDWREQYF

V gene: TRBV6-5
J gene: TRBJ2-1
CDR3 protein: CASGGQPNEQFF

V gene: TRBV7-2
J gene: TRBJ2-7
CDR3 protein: CASSSQGGFYEQYF

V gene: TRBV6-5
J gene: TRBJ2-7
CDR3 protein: CASTPGGGYEQYF

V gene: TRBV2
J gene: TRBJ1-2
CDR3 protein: CASSERQVNYGYTF

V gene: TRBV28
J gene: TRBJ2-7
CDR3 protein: CASSYGYEQYF

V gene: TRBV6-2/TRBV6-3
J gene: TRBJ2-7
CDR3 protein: CASSLLHGHEQYF

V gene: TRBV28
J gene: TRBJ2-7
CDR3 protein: CASSLSGTGHYEQYF

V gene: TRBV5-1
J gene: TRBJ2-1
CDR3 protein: CASSLGTGGVKEQFF

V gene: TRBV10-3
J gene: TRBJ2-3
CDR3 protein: CASRTSGFQLSNTQYF

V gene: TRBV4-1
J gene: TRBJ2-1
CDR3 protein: CASSQDPSGSMYNEQFF

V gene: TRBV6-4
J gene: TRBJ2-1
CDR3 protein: CASSDETSGSNEQFF

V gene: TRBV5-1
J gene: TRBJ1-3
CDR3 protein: CASSLEGLLGNTIYF

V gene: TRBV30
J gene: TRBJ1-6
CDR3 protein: CAWNTPWGLHF

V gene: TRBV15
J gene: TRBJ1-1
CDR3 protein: CATSRNTYEAFF

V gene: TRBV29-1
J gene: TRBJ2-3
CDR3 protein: CSVSRQADTQYF

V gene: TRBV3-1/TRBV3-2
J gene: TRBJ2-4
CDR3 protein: CASSQPPDRGLAKNIQYF

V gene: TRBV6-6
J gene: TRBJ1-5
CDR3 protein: CASNTGGWGNQPQHF

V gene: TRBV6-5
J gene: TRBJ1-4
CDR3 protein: CASSLYRIATNEKLFF

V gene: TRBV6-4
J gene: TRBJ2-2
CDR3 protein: CASSDSTQGLGTGELFF

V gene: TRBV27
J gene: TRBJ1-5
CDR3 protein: CASSLEGTENQPQHF

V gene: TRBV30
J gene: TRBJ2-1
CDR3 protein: CAWSVRTYNEQFF